This T cell receptor (beta chain) was found in a study of cytomegalovirus exposure and HLA in healthy donors. About this clone itself: Its antigen is not known.

Germline lookup yields CDR1 DFQATT and CDR2 SNEGSKA (reference sequence). This CDR3 spans 11 amino acids. The V end lost 0 bases, the J end lost 14 bases, and 12 bases lay between the germline ends. Study-wide results and caveats: An assumption of roughly uniform sequencing depth across donors underlay the presence/absence analyses.

This PCR relied on a set of 60 Vbeta primers and 13 Jbeta primers. Sequencing used immunoSEQ multiplex PCR; TCRdb keeps in-frame clones, though not all of them. Of about 190,000 clones in the sample, around 77% were seen once. This sequence was found in a woman younger than 35 in good health and CMV-seronegative. Sequenced input: PBMCs. V is TRBV20-1 and J is TRBJ2-3; perhaps TRBD2 as D (5 bases). The CDR3 bases are TGCAGTGCTAGAGAGGGTGGGAGTACGTATTTT. Its translation is CSAREGGSTYF.